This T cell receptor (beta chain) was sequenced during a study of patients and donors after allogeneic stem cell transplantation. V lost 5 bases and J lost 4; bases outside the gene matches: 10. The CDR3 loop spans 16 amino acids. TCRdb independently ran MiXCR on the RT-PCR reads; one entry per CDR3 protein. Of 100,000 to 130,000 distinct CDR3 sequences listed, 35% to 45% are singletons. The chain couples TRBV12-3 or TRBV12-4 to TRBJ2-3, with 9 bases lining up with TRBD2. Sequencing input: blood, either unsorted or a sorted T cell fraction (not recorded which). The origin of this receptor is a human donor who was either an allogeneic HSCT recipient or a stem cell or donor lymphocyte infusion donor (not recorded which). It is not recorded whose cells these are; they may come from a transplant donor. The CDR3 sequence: CASSLPLGGRADTQYF. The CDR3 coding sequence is TGTGCCAGCAGTCTTCCCCTGGGCGGGAGGGCAGATACGCAGTATTTT.